The rows below give T cell receptor beta chains drawn from one sample of a study of T-cell reconstitution after alpha-beta-depleted transplantation in children. A single record per CDR3 protein comes from TCRdb applying MiXCR to the PCR reads. The table has about 78,000 distinct CDR3 sequences, less than 15% seen once. Sample: PBMCs, mostly from graft donor cells, taken 180 days after TCRalphabeta/CD19-depleted stem cell transplant. The origin of the receptors is a male patient aged 2 to 10 who had a stem cell transplant for acute lymphoblastic leukemia, so the T cells may come from the graft donor. CDR3s include the opening cysteine and the closing phenylalanine or tryptophan. The order of the fields is J gene, V gene, D gene, clone size, CDR3 DNA, CDR3 protein. The D gene is left open where the match is weak. Some rows have no size entry. The others give once, few or many, or a class for an expanded clone.

>TRBJ2-1|TRBV29-1|TRBD1|-
TGCAGCGTTGAGGGGCAGGGGGCCTTATCGAGTAATGAGCAGTTCTTC
CSVEGQGALSSNEQFF
>TRBJ2-1|TRBV27|TRBD2|-
TGTGCCATCTCACGGGATAGCGGGAGTGTTGAGCAGTTCTTC
CAISRDSGSVEQFF
>TRBJ2-5|TRBV5-1|-|-
TGCGCCAGCAGCCCGGGACGGCTGAGGGAGACCCAGTACTTC
CASSPGRLRETQYF
>TRBJ2-1|TRBV9|-|medium-sized
TGTGCCAGCAGCGCACTCGCGGCCGATGAGCAGTTCTTC
CASSALAADEQFF
>TRBJ2-1|TRBV7-3|TRBD2|few
TGTGCCAGCAGCTTAATAGCGGGAGAAATCAATGAGCAGTTCTTC
CASSLIAGEINEQFF
>TRBJ2-1|TRBV5-1|TRBD2|many
TGCGCCAGCAGCCCCCGACCACTAGCGCCCTTTGGGGATGAGCAGTTCTTC
CASSPRPLAPFGDEQFF
>TRBJ2-1|TRBV7-8|-|medium-sized
TGTGCCAGCAGCGGGACTTCCTCCTACAATGAGCAGTTCTTC
CASSGTSSYNEQFF
>TRBJ2-7|TRBV6-5|TRBD2|few
TGTGCCAGCAGTTATCGGACTAGCGGGGGGAGGACCTACGAGCAGTACTTC
CASSYRTSGGRTYEQYF
>TRBJ1-2|TRBV7-3|TRBD1|few
TGTGCCAGCAGCTTCCGGGACAGGGGAGGGGGCTACACCTTC
CASSFRDRGGGYTF
>TRBJ2-3|TRBV5-1|-|-
TGCGCCAGCAGCTTGGCCTATCAGGGGAAGGCGCAGTATTTT
CASSLAYQGKAQYF
>TRBJ2-1|TRBV28|-|-
TGTGCCAGCCACCCCACACTAGTCACGAAAAACAATGAGCAGTTCTTC
CASHPTLVTKNNEQFF
>TRBJ1-4|TRBV12-3/TRBV12-4|-|few
TGTGCCAGCAGTTTACGGGCAGGGCTCGCAACTAATGAAAAACTGTTTTTT
CASSLRAGLATNEKLFF
>TRBJ2-5|TRBV29-1|-|many
TGCAGCGTTGAACAGGAGACCCAGTACTTC
CSVEQETQYF
>TRBJ2-5|TRBV4-3|TRBD2|-
TGCGCCAGCAGCCTGGGGACTAGCGGTAAAGAGACCCAGTACTTC
CASSLGTSGKETQYF
>TRBJ2-7|TRBV4-3|-|-
TGCGCCAGCAGCCAGGGCCCCCCTAATGGGAACGAGCAGTACTTC
CASSQGPPNGNEQYF
>TRBJ2-1|TRBV7-2|-|many
TGTGCCAGCAGCTCCCGGACAAAACCTCACAATGAGCAGTTCTTC
CASSSRTKPHNEQFF
>TRBJ2-7|TRBV20-1|-|few
TGCAGTGCTAGAGATTACCAGCAGATATCCTACGAGCAGTACTTC
CSARDYQQISYEQYF
>TRBJ2-5|TRBV4-3|-|-
TGCGCCAGCAGGTTCACGGGGGCGAACCAAGAGACCCAGTACTTC
CASRFTGANQETQYF
>TRBJ1-2|TRBV5-1|TRBD1|-
TGCGCCAGCAGCTTGCCCCGGGACAGCTATGGCTACACCTTC
CASSLPRDSYGYTF
>TRBJ2-4|TRBV29-1|-|few
TGCAGCGCAGAAGAAGGGGTTGGGGCCAAAAACATTCAGTACTTC
CSAEEGVGAKNIQYF